A single sample is the source of the 23 T cell receptor beta chains below, sequenced in a study of cytomegalovirus exposure and HLA in healthy donors. The PCR used 60 Vbeta and 13 Jbeta primers. TCRdb keeps only in-frame clones here, not all; method: immunoSEQ multiplex PCR. The table lists roughly 190,000 clones, about 77% of them singletons. Sequencing used PBMCs. All receptors come from a female donor in good health and CMV-seronegative.

This chain links TRBV6-1 with TRBJ1-1; TRBD1 might be the D (6 bases). This CDR3 is built from 13 residues. Deletions cut 5 bases from V and 1 base from J, with 8 bases between. Per germline, CDR1 MNHNS and CDR2 SASEGT. The CDR3 region has the DNA TGTGCCAGCAGTTCGGACAGGAACACTGAAGCTTTCTTT. Translated, it gives CASSSDRNTEAFF.

This clone has just a few counts. The V call is TRBV18, the J call TRBJ1-3; D might be TRBD1 (6 bases). CDR3 length: 18 residues. Germline lookup yields CDR1 KGHSH and CDR2 LQKENI. The V end was cut by 1 base, the J end by 4 bases, with 20 bases between. CDR3 region: CASSPLHLHRVDGNTIYF. In nucleotides, the CDR3 is TGTGCCAGCTCACCACTCCACTTGCACAGGGTAGACGGAAACACCATATATTTT.

CDR3 region: CASSLSLRGQGDYGYTF. The CDR3 bases are TGTGCCAGCAGCTTAAGTCTACGGGGACAGGGAGACTATGGCTACACCTTC. This chain joins TRBV7-3 and TRBJ1-2; 9 bases are a match to TRBD1. This CDR3 is built from 17 residues. J lost 3 bases, V lost 1 base, and 9 bases had no gene match. In germline, CDR1 is SGHTA, CDR2 FQGTGA.

The J gene is TRBJ1-2, the V gene TRBV4-2, with unresolved D. The V and J ends lost 0 bases and 4 bases respectively, with 15 bases between them. Germline V gene sequence: CDR1 LGHNA, CDR2 YNFKEQ. The CDR3 length is 16 residues. The chain's CDR3 is CASSQDSQRWSYGYTF. The CDR3 coding sequence is TGTGCCAGCAGCCAAGATTCACAAAGATGGAGCTATGGCTACACCTTC.

Of note for this clone: This sample also contains other DNA sequences that code for the same CDR3. J is TRBJ2-1 and V is TRBV11-3; D possibly corresponds to TRBD1 (6 bases). The length of the CDR3 is 14 residues. Looked up from germline, CDR1 is SGHNT and CDR2 is YENEEA. Trimming removed 1 base at V and 5 bases at J, with 9 bases between. The CDR3, as DNA: TGTGCCAGCAGCTTAGGAAGGGGGAACAATGAGCAGTTCTTC. Its translation is CASSLGRGNNEQFF.

The chain is built from TRBV23-1 and TRBJ1-5, with a possible D match to TRBD1 (6 bases). TRBV23-1 is reported as an ORF; its role is uncertain. The V gene lost 0 bases and the J gene lost 3 bases, with 15 bases spanning the gap. The CDR3 has 17 amino acids. The CDR3 loop is CASSQSCHRDLNQPQHF. As DNA, the CDR3 is TGCGCCAGCAGTCAATCGTGTCACAGGGACCTCAATCAGCCCCAGCATTTT.

This clone was seen only a few times. The chain recombines TRBV27 with TRBJ2-5; D unresolved. The end of the DNA aligns better with TRBJ2-7, so the J call may be wrong. This CDR3 comprises 13 residues. From germline, CDR1 is MNHEY and CDR2 SMNVEV (reference sequence). In nucleotides, the CDR3 is TGTGCCAGCAGTTTAGGGCAGACCTACGAGCAGTACTTC. This sequence encodes CASSLGQTYEQYF.

In this sample, this clone turned up a few times. The chain has TRBV6-1 and TRBJ1-4, with 7 bases lining up with TRBD1. This CDR3 has 14 amino acids. The germline CDR1 and CDR2 sequences are MNHNS and SASEGT. V shed 6 bases and J 6 bases; nucleotides not matched to a gene: 7. The CDR3 DNA follows: TGTGCCAGCAGCCGGACAGGAGGGGATGAAAAACTGTTTTTT. Protein sequence: CASSRTGGDEKLFF.

This sequence joins TRBV7-9 and TRBJ2-2; D may be TRBD1 (6 bases). The V gene's germline CDR1 is SEHNR and CDR2 FQNEAQ (reference sequence). Trimming shortened V by 1 base and J by 2 bases, and 11 bases separated the two germline ends. CDR3 size: 16 residues. The CDR3 protein is CASSLVKQGNTGELFF. In DNA, the CDR3 is TGTGCCAGCAGCTTAGTAAAACAGGGAAACACCGGGGAGCTGTTTTTT.

The chain recombines TRBV6-1 with TRBJ1-4; D is unresolved. The CDR3 extends over 12 amino acids. From germline, CDR1 is MNHNS and CDR2 SASEGT. Trimming removed 5 bases from V and 5 bases from J, with 6 bases in between. CDR3 in amino acids: CASSLVNEKLFF. DNA for the CDR3: TGTGCCAGCAGTCTCGTCAATGAAAAACTGTTTTTT.

The chain carries TRBV7-2 and TRBJ2-5; 10 nucleotides align to TRBD1. The V segment lost 2 bases and the J segment 7 bases; nucleotides outside the gene matches: 7. The CDR3 spans 15 residues. Germline CDR1 is SGHTA and CDR2 is FQGNSA. DNA for the CDR3: TGTGCCAGCAGCTTAATGGGACAGGGGCAGGGGACCCAGTACTTC. Translated, it gives CASSLMGQGQGTQYF.

CDR3 in amino acids: CSVDGRGGTDTQYF. In DNA, the CDR3 is TGCAGCGTTGACGGCCGGGGAGGCACAGATACGCAGTATTTT. The chain joins TRBV29-1 to TRBJ2-3; TRBD2 is a possible D gene (5 bases). The CDR3 totals 14 residues. Trimming took off 3 bases at V and 1 base at J, with 11 bases between the two ends. Germline V gene sequence: CDR1 SQVTM, CDR2 ANQGSEA.

As DNA, the CDR3 is TGTGCCAGCAGGCCACTAGCGGGAGGTGAGACCCAGTACTTC. It translates to CASRPLAGGETQYF. The chain combines TRBV6-5 with TRBJ2-5; 12 nucleotides line up with TRBD2. The CDR3 totals 14 residues. V shed 6 bases and J 5 bases; nucleotides not matched to a gene: 4. Germline V CDR1 and CDR2: MNHEY, SVGAGI.

The chain employs TRBV10-2 and TRBJ2-5; the D gene is possibly TRBD2 (5 bases). This CDR3 spans 12 amino acids. CDR1 is WSHSY, CDR2 SAAADI, per germline. V lost 5 bases to trimming and J lost 2 bases, with 6 bases between them. This CDR3 is CASSRLQETQYF. CDR3 sequence (DNA): TGCGCCAGCAGTCGACTACAAGAGACCCAGTACTTC.

The J gene is TRBJ2-5, the V gene TRBV18; no definite D call. The CDR3 has 12 residues. V was clipped by 2 bases and J by 5 bases, with 6 bases between them. From germline, CDR1 is KGHSH and CDR2 LQKENI. The CDR3 protein is CASSPKEETQYF. The CDR3 DNA follows: TGTGCCAGCTCACCAAAGGAGGAGACCCAGTACTTC.

V gene TRBV12-5 combines with J gene TRBJ1-2, with TRBD1 matching over 8 bases. CDR3 length: 15 residues. V was clipped by 0 bases and J by 6 bases; unmatched bases: 6. Germline values: CDR1 LGHNT, CDR2 FRNRAP. The CDR3 region is CASGLVQGAADGYTF. In DNA, the CDR3 is TGTGCTAGTGGTTTGGTTCAGGGGGCGGCGGATGGCTACACCTTC.

CDR3 region: CASSIPRREKTTGELFF. The CDR3 region has the DNA TGCGCCAGCAGCATCCCGCGGAGGGAGAAGACGACCGGGGAGCTGTTTTTT. V usage is TRBV5-1 and J usage is TRBJ2-2; D possibly corresponds to TRBD2 (6 bases). This CDR3 has 17 amino acids. V was clipped by 4 bases and J by 5 bases, with 21 bases between them. From germline, CDR1 is SGHRS and CDR2 YFSETQ.

This chain uses TRBV6-5 with TRBJ1-2, with D possibly TRBD1 on 5 matching bases. The ends were cut back, 2 bases at V and 5 bases at J, with 12 bases in the middle. The CDR3 is 14 amino acids. CDR1 and CDR2 from the germline V gene are MNHEY and SVGAGI. The CDR3 DNA follows: TGTGCCAGCAGTTACGGGGGGGGTGTGTATGGCTACACCTTC. Translated: CASSYGGGVYGYTF.

This chain connects TRBV2 to TRBJ1-3; tentative D call: TRBD1 (5 bases). Germline CDR1 SNHLY, CDR2 FYNNEI. This CDR3 contains 15 residues. Trimming stripped 7 bases from V and 1 base from J, with 14 bases between. CDR3 DNA sequence: TGTGCCAGCAATAAGGGACTAATTTCTGGAAACACCATATATTTT. Translated, it gives CASNKGLISGNTIYF.

The chain joins TRBV7-3 to TRBJ1-6, with D possibly being TRBD1 (6 bases). Trimming removed 2 bases from V and 7 bases from J, with 15 bases in between. Germline-derived CDR1 and CDR2 are SGHTA and FQGTGA. The CDR3 covers 16 residues. CDR3 DNA: TGTGCCAGCAGCTTAGACGGGTGGGGGCTCAATTCACCCCTCCACTTT. Translating it yields CASSLDGWGLNSPLHF.

This clone was seen only a few times. The V call is TRBV5-5, the J call TRBJ2-3; TRBD2 matches 8 bases. There are 16 residues in the CDR3. Germline values: CDR1 SGHKS, CDR2 YYEKEE (reference sequence). V lost 2 bases and J lost 4; bases outside the gene matches: 9. CDR3 nucleotide sequence: TGTGCCAGCAGCTTTGTCCCGGGACTAGTCCCAGATACGCAGTATTTT. Encoded protein: CASSFVPGLVPDTQYF.

This rearrangement joins TRBV7-3 to TRBJ1-4; D unresolved. The germline CDR1 and CDR2 sequences are SGHTA and FQGTGA. CDR3 size: 12 residues. V lost 6 bases and J lost 10, with 12 bases in between. CDR3 nucleotide sequence: TGTGCCAGCAGTTACACGAGCGGAAAACTGTTTTTT. This gives the protein CASSYTSGKLFF.

V gene TRBV19 combines with J gene TRBJ1-1, with TRBD1 matching over 7 bases. V lost 5 bases to trimming and J lost 3 bases; unmatched junction nucleotides: 6. CDR3 length equals 14 residues. CDR1 is LNHDA and CDR2 is SQIVND in the germline V gene (reference sequence). The CDR3 loop is CASSPDRQYTEAFF. In DNA, the CDR3 is TGTGCCAGTAGTCCGGACAGGCAATACACTGAAGCTTTCTTT. The variable domain in full, with the rest retrieved from reference TRBV19 and TRBJ1-1, is DGGITQSPKYLFRKEGQNVTLSCEQNLNHDAMYWYRQDPGQGLRLIYYSQIVNDFQKGDIAEGYSVSREKKESFPLTVTSAQKNPTAFYLCASSPDRQYTEAFFGQGTRLTVV.